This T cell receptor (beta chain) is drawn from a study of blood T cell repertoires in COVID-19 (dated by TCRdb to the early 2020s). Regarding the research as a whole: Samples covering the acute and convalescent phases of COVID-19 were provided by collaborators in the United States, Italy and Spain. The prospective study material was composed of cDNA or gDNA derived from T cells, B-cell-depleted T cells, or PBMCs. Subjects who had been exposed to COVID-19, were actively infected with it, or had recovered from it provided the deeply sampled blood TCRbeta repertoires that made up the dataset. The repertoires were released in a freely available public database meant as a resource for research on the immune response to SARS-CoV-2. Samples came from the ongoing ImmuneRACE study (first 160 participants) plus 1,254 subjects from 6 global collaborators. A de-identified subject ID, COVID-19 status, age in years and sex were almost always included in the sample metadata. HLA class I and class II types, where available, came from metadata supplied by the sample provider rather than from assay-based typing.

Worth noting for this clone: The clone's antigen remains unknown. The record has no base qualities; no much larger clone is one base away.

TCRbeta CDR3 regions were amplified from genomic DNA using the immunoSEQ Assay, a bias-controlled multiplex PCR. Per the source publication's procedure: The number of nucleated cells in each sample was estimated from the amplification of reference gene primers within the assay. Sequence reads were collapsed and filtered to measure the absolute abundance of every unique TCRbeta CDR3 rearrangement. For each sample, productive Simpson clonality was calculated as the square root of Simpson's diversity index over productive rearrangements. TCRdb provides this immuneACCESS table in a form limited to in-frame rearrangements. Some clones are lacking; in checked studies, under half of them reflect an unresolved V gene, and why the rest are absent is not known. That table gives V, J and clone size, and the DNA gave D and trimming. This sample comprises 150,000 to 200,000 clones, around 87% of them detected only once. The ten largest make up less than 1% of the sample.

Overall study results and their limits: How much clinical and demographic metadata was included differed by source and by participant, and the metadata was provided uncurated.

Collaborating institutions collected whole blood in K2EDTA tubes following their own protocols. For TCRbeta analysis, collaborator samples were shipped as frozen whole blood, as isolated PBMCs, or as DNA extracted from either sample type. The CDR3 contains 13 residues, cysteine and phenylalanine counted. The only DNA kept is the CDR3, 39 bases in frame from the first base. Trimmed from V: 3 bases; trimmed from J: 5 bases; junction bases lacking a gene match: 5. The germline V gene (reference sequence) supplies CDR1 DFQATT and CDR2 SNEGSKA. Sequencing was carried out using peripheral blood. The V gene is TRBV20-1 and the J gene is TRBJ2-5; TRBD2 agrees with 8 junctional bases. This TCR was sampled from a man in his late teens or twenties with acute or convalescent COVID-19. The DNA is TGCAGTGCTAGTATTAGCGGGGTTGAGACCCAGTACTTC. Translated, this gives CSASISGVETQYF.